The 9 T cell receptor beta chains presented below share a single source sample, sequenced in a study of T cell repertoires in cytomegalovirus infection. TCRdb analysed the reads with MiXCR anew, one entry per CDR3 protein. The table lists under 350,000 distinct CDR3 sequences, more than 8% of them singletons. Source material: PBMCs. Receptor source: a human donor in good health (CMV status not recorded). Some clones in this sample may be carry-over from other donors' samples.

The CDR3 region is CASSEVVYTGELFF. The CDR3 DNA sequence: TGTGCCAGCAGTGAAGTGGTGTACACCGGGGAGCTGTTTTTT. This chain joins TRBV6-1 and TRBJ2-2; D ambiguous. This CDR3 region has 14 residues. Germline loops: CDR1 MNHNS, CDR2 SASEGT. Between the trimmed V and J ends, which lost 1 base and 3 bases, there was a span of 6 bases.

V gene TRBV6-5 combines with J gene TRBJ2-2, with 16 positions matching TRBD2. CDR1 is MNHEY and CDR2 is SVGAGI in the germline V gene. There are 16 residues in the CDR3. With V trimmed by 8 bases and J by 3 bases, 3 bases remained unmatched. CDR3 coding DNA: TGTGCCAGCCGGGGACTAGCGGGAGGGGACACCGGGGAGCTGTTTTTT. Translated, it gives CASRGLAGGDTGELFF.

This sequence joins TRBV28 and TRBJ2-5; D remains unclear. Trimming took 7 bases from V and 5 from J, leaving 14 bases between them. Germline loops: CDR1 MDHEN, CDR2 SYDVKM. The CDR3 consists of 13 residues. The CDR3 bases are TGTGCCAGCACAAGGGTGGGTTGGGAGACCCAGTACTTC. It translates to CASTRVGWETQYF.

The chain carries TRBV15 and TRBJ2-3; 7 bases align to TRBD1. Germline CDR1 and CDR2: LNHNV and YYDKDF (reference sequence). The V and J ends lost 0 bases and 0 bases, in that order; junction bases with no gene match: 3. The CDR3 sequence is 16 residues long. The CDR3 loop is CATSREAQGSTDTQYF. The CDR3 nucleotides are TGTGCCACCAGCAGAGAAGCACAGGGGAGCACAGATACGCAGTATTTT.

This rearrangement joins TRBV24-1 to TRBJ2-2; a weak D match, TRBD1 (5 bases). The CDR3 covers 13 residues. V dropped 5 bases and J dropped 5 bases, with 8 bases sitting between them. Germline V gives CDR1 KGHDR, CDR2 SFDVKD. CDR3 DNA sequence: TGTGCCACCAGTGGACAGCATACCGGGGAGCTGTTTTTT. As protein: CATSGQHTGELFF.

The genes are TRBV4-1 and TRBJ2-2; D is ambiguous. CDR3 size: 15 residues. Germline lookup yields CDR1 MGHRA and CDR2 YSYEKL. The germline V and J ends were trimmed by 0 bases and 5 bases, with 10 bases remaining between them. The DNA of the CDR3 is TGCGCCAGCAGCCAAGATCATGTGGGGACCGGGGAGCTGTTTTTT. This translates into CASSQDHVGTGELFF.

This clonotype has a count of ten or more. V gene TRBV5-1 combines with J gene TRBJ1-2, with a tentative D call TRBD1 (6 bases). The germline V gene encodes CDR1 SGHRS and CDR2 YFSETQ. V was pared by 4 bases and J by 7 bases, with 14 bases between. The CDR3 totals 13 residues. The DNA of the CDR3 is TGCGCCAGCAGCCCCGACAGGAGCCTTGGCTACACCTTC. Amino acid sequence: CASSPDRSLGYTF.

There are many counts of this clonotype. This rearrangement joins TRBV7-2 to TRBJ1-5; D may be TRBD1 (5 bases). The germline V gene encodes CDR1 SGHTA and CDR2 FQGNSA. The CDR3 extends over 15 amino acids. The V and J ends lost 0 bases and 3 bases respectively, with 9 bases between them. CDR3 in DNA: TGTGCCAGCAGCTTAGCGCAGGGAGTCAATCAGCCCCAGCATTTT. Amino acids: CASSLAQGVNQPQHF.

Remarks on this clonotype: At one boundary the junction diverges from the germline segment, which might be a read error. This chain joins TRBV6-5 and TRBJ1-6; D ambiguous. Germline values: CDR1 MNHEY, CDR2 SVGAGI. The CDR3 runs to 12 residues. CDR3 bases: TGTGCCAGCAGTTATATATCTTCACCCCCCCACTTT. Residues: CASSYISSPPHF.